A single sample gave rise to the 24 T cell receptor beta chains below, sequenced in a study of T cell changes during pregnancy in multiple sclerosis. TCRdb's copy holds only in-frame clones and misses some; the assay was immunoSEQ multiplex PCR. This sample carries tens of thousands of clones, roughly 90% of them seen once, and the ten largest clones take under 5%. This material consisted of CD8+ T cells from peripheral blood mononuclear cells, taken after pregnancy. Source of these receptors: a female donor with multiple sclerosis, enrolled in a pregnancy study.

The chain carries TRBV19 and TRBJ1-1; D is undetermined. Per germline, CDR1 LNHDA and CDR2 SQIVND (reference sequence). There are 15 residues in the CDR3. Trimming took 5 bases from V and 6 from J, leaving 19 bases between them. The CDR3 sequence: CASSEGGVHPPEAFF. The CDR3 nucleotides are TGTGCCAGTAGTGAGGGTGGGGTTCACCCCCCTGAAGCTTTCTTT.

The rearrangement uses TRBV30 and TRBJ2-6; 8 bases are a match to TRBD1. The V segment lost 3 bases and the J segment 2 bases; nucleotides outside the gene matches: 12. Germline CDR1 GTSNPN, CDR2 SVGIG (reference sequence). The CDR3 totals 18 residues. The CDR3 DNA reads TGTGCCTGGAGGAGGACAGGGCTTGAACTCCCTGGGGCCAACGTCCTGACTTTC. Its protein product is CAWRRTGLELPGANVLTF. The full variable domain, in which reference TRBV30 and TRBJ2-6 provide the parts outside the CDR3, is SQTIHQWPATLVQPVGSPLSLECTVEGTSNPNLYWYRQAAGRGLQLLFYSVGIGQISSEVPQNLSASRPQDRQFILSSKKLLLSDSGFYLCAWRRTGLELPGANVLTFGAGSRLTVL.

This clone is medium-sized in the sample. Germline is not matched at one junction end, which may reflect a read error. The rearrangement links TRBV2 to TRBJ1-4, with 9 nucleotides matching TRBD1. The length of the CDR3 is 12 residues. Germline assignment: CDR1 SNHLY and CDR2 FYNNEI. This CDR3 reads CASGRQGEISHF. The CDR3 bases are TGTGCCAGCGGGCGACAGGGGGAAATCTCCCACTTT.

The table lists this clone with a count of one. The genes are TRBV6-1 and TRBJ1-5; D is unresolved. Trimming pared 4 bases from V and 1 base from J, leaving 14 bases between. The CDR3 has 16 amino acids. Germline lookup yields CDR1 MNHNS and CDR2 SASEGT. The CDR3: CASSAPRKRSNQPQHF. In DNA, the CDR3 is TGTGCCAGCAGTGCGCCGAGGAAGCGGAGCAATCAGCCCCAGCATTTT.

The rearrangement uses TRBV27 and TRBJ2-7, with unresolved D. The V gene's germline CDR1 is MNHEY and CDR2 SMNVEV (reference sequence). V lost 2 bases and J 0 bases, leaving 8 bases between the germline ends. The CDR3 is 14 residues long. This CDR3 reads CASSLIPSSYEQYF. CDR3 in DNA: TGTGCCAGCAGTTTAATTCCGAGCTCCTACGAGCAGTACTTC.

The genes are TRBV11-1 and TRBJ2-1; 12 bases are shared with TRBD2. This CDR3 comprises 16 residues. Germline CDR1 SGHAT, CDR2 FQDESV (reference sequence). Trimming took 4 bases from V and 5 from J; bases not matched to a gene: 6. The CDR3 nucleotides are TGTGCCAGCAGCTCACTCCCTAGCGGGGGGGACAATGAGCAGTTCTTC. It specifies CASSSLPSGGDNEQFF.

The table lists this clone with a count of one. The chain has TRBV7-2 and TRBJ2-1, with TRBD2 matching over 12 bases. This CDR3 is 16 amino acids long. Trimming cost V 4 bases and J 2 bases; bases outside gene matches: 3. Germline CDR1 and CDR2: SGHTA and FQGNSA. The CDR3 DNA follows: TGTGCCAGCAGCTGGGGACTAGCGGGCACCTACAATGAGCAGTTCTTC. It translates to CASSWGLAGTYNEQFF.

The V call is TRBV6-4, the J call TRBJ1-5, with D hard to call. Germline V CDR1 and CDR2: MRHNA, SNTAGT. V was trimmed by 4 bases and J by 4 bases, leaving 8 bases between them. The CDR3 is made up of 13 amino acids. The CDR3 here is CASSATENQPQHF. The CDR3, as DNA: TGTGCCAGCAGTGCAACAGAGAATCAGCCCCAGCATTTT.

The gene calls are TRBV9 and TRBJ2-7; 10 nucleotides agree with TRBD1. V lost 2 bases and J lost 5; bases outside the gene matches: 4. Looked up from germline, CDR1 is SGDLS and CDR2 is YYNGEE. The CDR3 totals 14 residues. CDR3 loop: CASSVGTGVDEQYF. CDR3 sequence (DNA): TGTGCCAGCAGCGTGGGGACAGGGGTAGACGAGCAGTACTTC. Full variable domain (missing parts from reference TRBV9 and TRBJ2-7): DSGVTQTPKHLITATGQRVTLRCSPRSGDLSVYWYQQSLDQGLQFLIQYYNGEERAKGNILERFSAQQFPDLHSELNLSSLELGDSALYFCASSVGTGVDEQYFGPGTRLTVT.

The V gene is TRBV27, the J gene TRBJ1-4; 10 bases align to TRBD1. V gave up 0 bases and J gave up 4 bases; unmatched junction bases: 11. The length of the CDR3 is 19 residues. Germline V gene data show CDR1 as MNHEY and CDR2 as SMNVEV (reference sequence). DNA for the CDR3: TGTGCCAGCAGTTTATCTTGGGCCGGGACAGGGGCTTATAATGAAAAACTGTTTTTT. It specifies CASSLSWAGTGAYNEKLFF.

In its sample, this clone was seen once. This chain links TRBV29-1 with TRBJ1-1; no firm D call. From germline, CDR1 is SQVTM and CDR2 ANQGSEA. The CDR3 covers 13 residues. The V and J ends lost 3 bases and 0 bases respectively, with 8 bases between them. The CDR3 nucleotides are TGCAGCGTTGATGAGAGAATGAACACTGAAGCTTTCTTT. The encoded protein is CSVDERMNTEAFF.

The count of this clone is one. The chain's CDR3 is CASGLTQGVNTEAFF. The DNA for the CDR3 is TGTGCTAGTGGTTTAACACAGGGGGTGAACACTGAAGCTTTCTTT. The chain uses TRBV12-5 and TRBJ1-1; 8 bases match TRBD1. V was pared by 3 bases and J by 0 bases, with 3 bases of the junction left unmatched. The CDR3 covers 15 residues. In germline, CDR1 is LGHNT, CDR2 FRNRAP.

V usage is TRBV7-8 and J usage is TRBJ2-2, with D possibly matching TRBD2 (6 bases). V lost 5 bases and J 5 bases, leaving 24 bases between the germline ends. The CDR3 extends over 18 amino acids. Germline V gene sequence: CDR1 SGHVS, CDR2 FQNEAQ. The CDR3 coding sequence is TGTGCCAGCAGCCCCAGTCCCGCCGGGCCAGGGAGGACCGGGGAGCTGTTTTTT. The encoded protein is CASSPSPAGPGRTGELFF.

The chain has TRBV21-1 and TRBJ1-4; the D call of TRBD1 is as the table states it, not checked on the DNA. TRBV21-1 is annotated as a pseudogene. This CDR3 region has 14 residues. As DNA, the CDR3 is TGTGCCAGCAGCTGTCAGGGGGCGGGTGAAAAACTGTTTTTT. Protein sequence: CASSCQGAGEKLFF.

This chain joins TRBV10-3 and TRBJ1-5; TRBD1 agrees at 7 bases. V lost 6 bases and J lost 6; bases outside the gene matches: 8. Germline V gene data show CDR1 as ENHRY and CDR2 as SYGVKD. This CDR3 has 14 amino acids. The CDR3 loop is CAISADRVRQPQHF. CDR3 sequence (DNA): TGTGCCATCAGCGCCGACAGGGTTCGTCAGCCCCAGCATTTT.

The chain links TRBV7-2 to TRBJ2-3; D may be TRBD1 (6 bases). The CDR3 totals 15 residues. Per germline, CDR1 SGHTA and CDR2 FQGNSA. Deletions cut 1 base from V and 5 bases from J, with 13 bases between. DNA for the CDR3: TGTGCCAGCAGCTTAGTGTACAGGGCCGGAGATACGCAGTATTTT. Its protein is CASSLVYRAGDTQYF.

By frequency in the sample, this clone is medium-sized (0.01 to 0.1%). The J gene is TRBJ2-7, the V gene TRBV12-2; TRBD1, the D gene given by the table, was not confirmed from the DNA. TRBV12-2 is described as a pseudogene. CDR3 length: 13 amino acids. CDR3 residues: CASRLGQSYEQYF. CDR3 DNA: TGTGCAAGTCGCTTAGGACAGAGCTACGAGCAGTACTTC.

This chain uses TRBV11-2 with TRBJ1-1; D is possibly TRBD1 (6 bases). The V end lost 4 bases, the J end lost 0 bases, and 12 bases lay between the germline ends. Germline CDR1 reads SGHAT; CDR2 reads FQNNGV. This CDR3 is 15 amino acids long. The CDR3 DNA reads TGTGCCAGCAGCTACCGGGACACACTGAACACTGAAGCTTTCTTT. Translation gives CASSYRDTLNTEAFF. Drawing the rest from reference TRBV11-2 and TRBJ1-1, the complete variable domain is EAGVAQSPRYKIIEKRQSVAFWCNPISGHATLYWYQQILGQGPKLLIQFQNNGVVDDSQLPKDRFSAERLKGVDSTLKIQPAKLEDSAVYLCASSYRDTLNTEAFFGQGTRLTVV.

The chain has TRBV13 and TRBJ1-1; the D gene is possibly TRBD1 (5 bases). The germline V and J ends were trimmed by 2 bases and 6 bases, with 13 bases remaining between them. The CDR3 runs to 14 residues. Looked up from germline, CDR1 is PRHDT and CDR2 is FYEKMQ (reference sequence). CDR3 DNA sequence: TGTGCCAGCAGCTTAAGGTCGGGGGGGGCTGAAGCTTTCTTT. It translates to CASSLRSGGAEAFF.

This chain uses TRBV5-1 with TRBJ2-1; TRBD2 matches 8 bases. Unmatched junction bases numbered 12, after V lost 6 bases and J lost 4 bases. CDR3 length equals 16 residues. The germline V gene encodes CDR1 SGHRS and CDR2 YFSETQ. Here the CDR3 DNA reads TGCGCCAGCACCCCCCGGCAGCGGGGGCCTTACAATGAGCAGTTCTTC. It is translated as CASTPRQRGPYNEQFF.

This chain links TRBV11-2 with TRBJ2-1; no definite D call. Trimming stripped 1 base from V and 9 bases from J, with 4 bases between. The CDR3 has 11 amino acids. Germline V gene data show CDR1 as SGHAT and CDR2 as FQNNGV. The CDR3 loop reads CASSLGSEQFF. The CDR3 DNA follows: TGTGCCAGCAGCTTAGGCAGTGAGCAGTTCTTC.

The J gene is TRBJ1-3, the V gene TRBV6-5; D is unclear. The CDR3 is 16 residues long. Germline V lookup: CDR1 MNHEY, CDR2 SVGAGI. V lost 2 bases and J 1 base, leaving 12 bases between the germline ends. This CDR3 reads CASSYGQVPSGNTIYF. The CDR3 region has the DNA TGTGCCAGCAGTTACGGGCAGGTACCATCTGGAAACACCATATATTTT.

This clone came up once. The chain couples TRBV7-6 to TRBJ2-7; 11 bases map to TRBD2. There are 15 residues in the CDR3. The V segment lost 0 bases and the J segment 5 bases; nucleotides outside the gene matches: 3. The germline CDR1 and CDR2 sequences are SGHVS and FNYEAQ. CDR3 residues: CASSLASGGANEQYF. As DNA, the CDR3 is TGTGCCAGCAGCTTAGCTAGCGGGGGGGCAAACGAGCAGTACTTC.

The J gene is TRBJ1-5, the V gene TRBV27; unclear D gene. The CDR3 covers 15 residues. Trimming left V 6 bases short and J 7 bases short, with 19 bases between. Germline lookup yields CDR1 MNHEY and CDR2 SMNVEV (reference sequence). The CDR3 coding sequence is TGTGCCAGCAGCCGCCTAAGCGATTTTCTACAGCCCCAGCATTTT. This gives the protein CASSRLSDFLQPQHF.